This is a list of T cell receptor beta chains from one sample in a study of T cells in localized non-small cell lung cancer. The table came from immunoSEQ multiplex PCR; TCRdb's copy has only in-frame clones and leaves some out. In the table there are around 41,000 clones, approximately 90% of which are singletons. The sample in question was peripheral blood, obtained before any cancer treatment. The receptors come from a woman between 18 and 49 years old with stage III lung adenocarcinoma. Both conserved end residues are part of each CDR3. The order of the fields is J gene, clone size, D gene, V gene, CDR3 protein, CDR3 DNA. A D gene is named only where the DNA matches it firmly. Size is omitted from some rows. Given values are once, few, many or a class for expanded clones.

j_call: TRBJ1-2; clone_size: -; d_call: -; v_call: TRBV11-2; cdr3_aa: CASSSRGGEDYGYTF; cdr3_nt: TGTGCCAGCAGCTCCCGGGGGGGCGAAGACTATGGCTACACCTTC
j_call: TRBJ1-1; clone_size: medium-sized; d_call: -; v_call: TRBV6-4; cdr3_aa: CASSDGEEDTEAFF; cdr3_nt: TGTGCCAGCAGTGACGGGGAGGAGGACACTGAAGCTTTCTTT
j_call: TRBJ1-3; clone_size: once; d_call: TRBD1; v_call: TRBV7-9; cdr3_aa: CASSSQGISGNTIYF; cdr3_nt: TGTGCCAGCAGCTCACAGGGGATCTCTGGAAACACCATATATTTT
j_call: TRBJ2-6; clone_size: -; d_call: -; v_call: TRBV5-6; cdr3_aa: CASSLGRLRGVLTF; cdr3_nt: TGTGCCAGCAGCTTGGGAAGACTCCGAGGCGTCCTGACTTTC
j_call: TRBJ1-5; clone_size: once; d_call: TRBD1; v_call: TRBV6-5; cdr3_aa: CASSGQQNQPQHF; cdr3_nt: TGTGCCAGTTCGGGACAGCAAAATCAGCCCCAGCATTTT
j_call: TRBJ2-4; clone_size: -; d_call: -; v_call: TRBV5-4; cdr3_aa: CASSPGDAKNIQYF; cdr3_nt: TGTGCCAGCAGCCCGGGAGACGCCAAAAACATTCAGTACTTC
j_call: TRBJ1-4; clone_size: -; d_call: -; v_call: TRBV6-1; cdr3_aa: CASSQLNEKLFF; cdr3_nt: TGTGCCAGCAGTCAACTTAATGAAAAACTGTTTTTT
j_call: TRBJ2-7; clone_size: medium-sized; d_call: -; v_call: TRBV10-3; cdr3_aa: CAIGQHEQYF; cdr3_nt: TGTGCCATCGGCCAGCACGAGCAGTACTTC
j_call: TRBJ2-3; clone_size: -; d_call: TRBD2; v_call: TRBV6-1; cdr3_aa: CASSEVAGDTDTQYF; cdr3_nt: TGTGCCAGCAGTGAAGTTGCGGGGGACACAGATACGCAGTATTTT
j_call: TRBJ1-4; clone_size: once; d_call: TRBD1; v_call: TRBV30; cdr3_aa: CAWRHRGANEKLFF; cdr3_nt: TGTGCCTGGAGGCACAGGGGTGCTAATGAAAAACTGTTTTTT
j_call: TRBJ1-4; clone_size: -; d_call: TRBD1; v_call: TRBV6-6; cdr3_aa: CASRGTGRDEKLFF; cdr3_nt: TGTGCCAGCAGGGGGACAGGTCGCGATGAAAAACTGTTTTTT
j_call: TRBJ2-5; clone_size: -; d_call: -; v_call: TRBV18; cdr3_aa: CASSPAMQETQYF; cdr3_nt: TGTGCCAGCTCACCCGCTATGCAAGAGACCCAGTACTTC
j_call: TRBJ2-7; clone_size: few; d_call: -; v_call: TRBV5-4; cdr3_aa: CASSPGTYSYEQYF; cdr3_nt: TGTGCCAGCAGCCCTGGGACATACTCCTACGAGCAGTACTTC
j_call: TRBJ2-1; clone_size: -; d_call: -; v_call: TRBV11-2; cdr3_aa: CASSLVRGRDEQFF; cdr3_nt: TGTGCCAGCAGCTTAGTCCGGGGCAGGGATGAGCAGTTCTTC
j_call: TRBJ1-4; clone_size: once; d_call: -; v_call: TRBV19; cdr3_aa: CASSAGVLKLFF; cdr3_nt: TGTGCCAGTAGTGCGGGAGTTTTAAAACTGTTTTTT
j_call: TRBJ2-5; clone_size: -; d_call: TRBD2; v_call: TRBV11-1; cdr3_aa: CASSLDTGGTQYF; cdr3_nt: TGTGCCAGCAGCCTCGACACGGGGGGGACCCAGTACTTC
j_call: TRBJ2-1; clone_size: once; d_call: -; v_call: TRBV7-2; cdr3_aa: CASSPPDNEQFF; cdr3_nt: TGTGCCAGCAGCCCGCCCGATAATGAGCAGTTCTTC
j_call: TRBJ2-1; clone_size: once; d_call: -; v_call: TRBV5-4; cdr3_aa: CASSLEGRVGANEQFF; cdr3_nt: TGTGCCAGCAGCTTGGAGGGTCGGGTGGGGGCCAATGAGCAGTTCTTC
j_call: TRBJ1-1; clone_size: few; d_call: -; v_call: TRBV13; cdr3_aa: CASSPPGSKGNTEAFF; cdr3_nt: TGTGCCAGCAGCCCTCCGGGATCCAAGGGGAACACTGAAGCTTTCTTT
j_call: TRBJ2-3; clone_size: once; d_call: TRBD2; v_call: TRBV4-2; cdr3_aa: CASSQEGTSGGTDTQYF; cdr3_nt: TGTGCCAGCAGCCAAGAGGGGACTAGCGGGGGCACAGATACGCAGTATTTT
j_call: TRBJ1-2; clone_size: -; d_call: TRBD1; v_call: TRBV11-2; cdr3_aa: CASSDRRQGSNYGYTF; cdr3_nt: TGTGCCAGCAGCGATAGAAGACAGGGTTCGAACTATGGCTACACCTTC
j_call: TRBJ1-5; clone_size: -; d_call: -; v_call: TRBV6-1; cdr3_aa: CASTSTVYQPQHF; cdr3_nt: TGTGCCAGCACATCCACAGTTTATCAGCCCCAGCATTTT
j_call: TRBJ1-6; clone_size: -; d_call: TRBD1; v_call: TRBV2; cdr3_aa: CASSKPPGQGASPLHF; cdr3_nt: TGTGCCAGCAGTAAGCCGCCGGGACAGGGCGCTTCACCCCTCCACTTT
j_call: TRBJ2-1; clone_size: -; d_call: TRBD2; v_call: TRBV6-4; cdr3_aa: CASSDSLAGANEQFF; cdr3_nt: TGTGCCAGCAGTGACTCGTTAGCGGGGGCCAATGAGCAGTTCTTC
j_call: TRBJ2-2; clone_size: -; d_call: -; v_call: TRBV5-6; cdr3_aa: CASSFSVGDVAGELFF; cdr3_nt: TGTGCCAGCAGCTTTTCAGTTGGGGATGTGGCCGGGGAGCTGTTTTTT
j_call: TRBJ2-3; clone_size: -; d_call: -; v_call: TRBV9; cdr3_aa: CASSQGSQQWADTQYF; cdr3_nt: TGTGCCAGCAGCCAAGGATCACAACAGTGGGCAGATACGCAGTATTTT
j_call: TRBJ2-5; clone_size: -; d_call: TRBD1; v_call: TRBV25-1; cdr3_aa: CASSETGRTGQGTQYF; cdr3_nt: TGTGCCAGCAGTGAAACCGGACGGACAGGGCAAGGGACCCAGTACTTC
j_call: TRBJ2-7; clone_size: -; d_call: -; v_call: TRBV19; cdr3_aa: CASSKIPGELSGF; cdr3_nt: TGTGCCAGTAGTAAGATACCAGGGGAGCTCTCGGGATTC
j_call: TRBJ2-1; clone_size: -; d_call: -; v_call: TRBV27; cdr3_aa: CASSLWTASSYNEQFF; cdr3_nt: TGTGCCAGCAGTTTATGGACGGCCAGCTCCTACAATGAGCAGTTCTTC
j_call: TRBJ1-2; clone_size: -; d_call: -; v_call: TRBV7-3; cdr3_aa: CASSLLGGFGYTF; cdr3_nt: TGTGCCAGCAGCTTACTTGGGGGTTTTGGCTACACCTTC
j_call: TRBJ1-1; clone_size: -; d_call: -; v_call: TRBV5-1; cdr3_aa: CASSLDGQQAFF; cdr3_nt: TGCGCCAGCAGCTTGGACGGACAGCAAGCTTTCTTT
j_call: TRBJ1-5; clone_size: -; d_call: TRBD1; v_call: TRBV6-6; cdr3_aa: CASSPFDRGLNQPQHF; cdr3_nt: TGTGCCAGCAGCCCTTTCGACAGGGGGCTTAATCAGCCCCAGCATTTT
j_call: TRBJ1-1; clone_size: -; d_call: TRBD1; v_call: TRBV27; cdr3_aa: CASSSGQGARTEAFF; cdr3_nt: TGTGCCAGCAGTTCGGGACAGGGGGCGCGCACTGAAGCTTTCTTT
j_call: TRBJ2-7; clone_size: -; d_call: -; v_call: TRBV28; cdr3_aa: CASSEMGGSYEQYF; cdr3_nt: TGTGCCAGCAGTGAGATGGGGGGCTCCTACGAGCAGTACTTC
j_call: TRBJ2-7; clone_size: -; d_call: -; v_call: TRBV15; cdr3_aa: CATSRAGGSYEQYF; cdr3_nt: TGTGCCACCAGCAGAGCTGGGGGCAGCTACGAGCAGTACTTC
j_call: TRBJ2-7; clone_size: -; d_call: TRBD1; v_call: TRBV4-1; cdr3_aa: CASSPGQGAYEQYF; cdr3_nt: TGCGCCAGCAGCCCAGGACAGGGCGCCTACGAGCAGTACTTC
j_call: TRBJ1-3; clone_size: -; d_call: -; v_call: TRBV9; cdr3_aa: CASSVGQGPGNTIYF; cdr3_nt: TGTGCCAGCAGCGTAGGGCAGGGACCTGGAAACACCATATATTTT
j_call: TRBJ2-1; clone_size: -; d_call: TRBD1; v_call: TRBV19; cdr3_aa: CASSTTGGDEQFF; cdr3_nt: TGTGCCAGTAGCACAACAGGGGGTGATGAGCAGTTCTTC
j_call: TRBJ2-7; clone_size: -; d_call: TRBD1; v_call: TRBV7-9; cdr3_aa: CASNPGQGHYEQYF; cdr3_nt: TGTGCCAGCAACCCGGGACAGGGTCACTACGAGCAGTACTTC
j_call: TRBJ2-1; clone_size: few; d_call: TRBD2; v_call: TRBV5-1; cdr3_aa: CASSITSGGFNEQFF; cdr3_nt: TGCGCCAGCAGCATAACTAGCGGGGGCTTCAATGAGCAGTTCTTC
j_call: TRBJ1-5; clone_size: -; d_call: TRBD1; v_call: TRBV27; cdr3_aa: CASSVRGQGQPQHF; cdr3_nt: TGTGCCAGCAGTGTAAGGGGGCAAGGTCAGCCCCAGCATTTT
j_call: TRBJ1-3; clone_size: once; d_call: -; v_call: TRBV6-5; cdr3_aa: CASQEGYSGNTIYF; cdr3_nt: TGTGCCAGCCAAGAGGGGTACTCTGGAAACACCATATATTTT
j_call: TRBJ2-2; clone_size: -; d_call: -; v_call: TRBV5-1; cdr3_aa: CASSSLAGPGELFF; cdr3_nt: TGCGCCAGCAGCTCATTAGCAGGCCCCGGGGAGCTGTTTTTT
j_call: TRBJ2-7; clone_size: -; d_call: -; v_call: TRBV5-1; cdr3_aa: CASSLSSGNEQYF; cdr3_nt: TGCGCCAGCAGCTTGTCTTCAGGGAACGAGCAGTACTTC
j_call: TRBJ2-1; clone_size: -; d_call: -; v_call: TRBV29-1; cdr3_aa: CSVDRGYNEQFF; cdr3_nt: TGCAGCGTTGATAGGGGTTACAATGAGCAGTTCTTC